Following are 16 T cell receptor beta chains from one sample sequenced in a study of T cell changes during pregnancy in multiple sclerosis. Sequencing used immunoSEQ multiplex PCR; TCRdb keeps in-frame clones, though not all of them. The sample records 65,000 to 85,000 clones, approximately 90% being singletons. Source: peripheral blood, taken in the third trimester of pregnancy. Receptors were obtained from a female donor with multiple sclerosis, enrolled in a pregnancy study.

The chain uses TRBV4-3 and TRBJ2-5, with TRBD2 as a possible D gene (5 bases). The V gene's germline CDR1 is LGHNA and CDR2 YSLEER. Between the trimmed V and J ends, which lost 0 bases and 5 bases, there was a span of 7 bases. CDR3 length: 13 residues. CDR3 residues: CASSQDRGETQYF. CDR3 DNA sequence: TGCGCCAGCAGCCAAGATCGCGGGGAGACCCAGTACTTC.

V gene TRBV7-3 combines with J gene TRBJ1-2, with a possible D match to TRBD1 (5 bases). Germline CDR1 reads SGHTA; CDR2 reads FQGTGA. The CDR3 covers 14 residues. V lost 2 bases to trimming and J lost 4 bases, with 11 bases between them. The CDR3 nucleotides are TGTGCCAGCAGCTTACGGGGAGGGGCCTATGGCTACACCTTC. Translating it yields CASSLRGGAYGYTF.

The rearrangement links TRBV7-9 to TRBJ1-3; D may be TRBD1 (6 bases). V lost 8 bases to trimming and J lost 0 bases, with 11 bases between them. The CDR3 consists of 14 residues. Germline loops: CDR1 SEHNR, CDR2 FQNEAQ (reference sequence). CDR3 region: CASAGVGSGNTIYF. The CDR3 DNA reads TGTGCCAGCGCAGGGGTCGGCTCTGGAAACACCATATATTTT.

The V and J genes are TRBV2 and TRBJ2-1; possibly TRBD2 for D (7 bases). Germline values: CDR1 SNHLY, CDR2 FYNNEI. The CDR3 runs to 15 residues. Trimming left V 3 bases short and J 2 bases short, with 11 bases between. In DNA form, the CDR3 reads TGTGCCAGCAGTGATCGGGGGGCCACCTACAATGAGCAGTTCTTC. Translating it yields CASSDRGATYNEQFF.

The rearrangement links TRBV7-2 to TRBJ2-3, with TRBD2 matching 7 bases. With V trimmed by 1 base and J by 6 bases, 19 bases remained unmatched. Looked up from germline, CDR1 is SGHTA and CDR2 is FQGNSA. This CDR3 comprises 19 residues. The CDR3, as DNA: TGTGCCAGCAGCTTAGGGGGAGACAGCGGGGCGGGGAGAGGGGATACGCAGTATTTT. Translation gives CASSLGGDSGAGRGDTQYF.

The rearrangement links TRBV28 to TRBJ1-2, with D possibly matching TRBD1 (6 bases). The germline CDR1 and CDR2 sequences are MDHEN and SYDVKM. Trimming took off 1 base at V and 8 bases at J, with 8 bases between the two ends. The CDR3 extends over 12 amino acids. CDR3 in DNA: TGTGCCAGCAGTTTATTCACAGGGGGCTACACCTTC. This translates into CASSLFTGGYTF.

This clone was picked up one time. The chain is built from TRBV7-8 and TRBJ2-3; 13 bases align to TRBD2. V shed 1 base, J shed 3 bases, and the junction held 4 bases outside the gene matches. Germline CDR1 SGHVS, CDR2 FQNEAQ. This CDR3 has 17 amino acids. Written as DNA, the CDR3 is TGTGCCAGCAGCTTAGGGCGGACTAGCGGGGGAACAGATACGCAGTATTTT. It yields the protein CASSLGRTSGGTDTQYF.

The J gene is TRBJ2-7, the V gene TRBV7-9, with TRBD1 identical over 8 bases. CDR1 is SEHNR and CDR2 is FQNEAQ in the germline V gene (reference sequence). J lost 5 bases, V lost 4 bases, and 7 bases had no gene match. This CDR3 has 14 amino acids. CDR3 sequence: CASSSGQGPHEQYF. In DNA form, the CDR3 reads TGTGCCAGCAGCTCCGGACAGGGTCCTCACGAGCAGTACTTC.

V gene TRBV28 combines with J gene TRBJ1-2; tentative D call: TRBD1 (5 bases). This CDR3 is 13 amino acids long. Between the trimmed V and J ends, which lost 7 bases and 4 bases, there was a span of 13 bases. The V gene's germline CDR1 is MDHEN and CDR2 SYDVKM. CDR3 residues: CASMGGRGYGYTF. CDR3 bases: TGTGCCAGCATGGGGGGAAGAGGCTATGGCTACACCTTC.

This chain joins TRBV7-2 and TRBJ2-2, with 10 bases that match TRBD2. The V gene's germline CDR1 is SGHTA and CDR2 FQGNSA. CDR3 size: 18 residues. V gave up 1 base and J gave up 1 base; unmatched junction bases: 6. DNA for the CDR3: TGTGCCAGCAGCTTAGTTTGGAGCGGGGGGGGGAACACCGGGGAGCTGTTTTTT. Translated, it gives CASSLVWSGGGNTGELFF. The full variable domain, completed using reference TRBV7-2 and TRBJ2-2, is GAGVSQSPSNKVTEKGKDVELRCDPISGHTALYWYRQSLGQGLEFLIYFQGNSAPDKSGLPSDRFSAERTGGSVSTLTIQRTQQEDSAVYLCASSLVWSGGGNTGELFFGEGSRLTVL.

The rearrangement joins TRBV5-1 to TRBJ2-2; D may be TRBD2 (5 bases). The CDR3 runs to 16 residues. The germline V gene encodes CDR1 SGHRS and CDR2 YFSETQ. The V end was cut by 9 bases, the J end by 5 bases, with 23 bases between. The CDR3 DNA reads as TGCGCCACATCGGCGGTGAGGGCTCATAGAACCGGGGAGCTGTTTTTT. Translating gives CATSAVRAHRTGELFF.

This chain uses TRBV10-1 with TRBJ2-6, with 7 bases identical to TRBD2. The CDR3 contains 17 residues. Germline CDR1 WNHNN, CDR2 SYGVQD (reference sequence). V dropped 0 bases and J dropped 2; count of bases not matched to a gene: 4. CDR3 amino acids: CASSESIAGAGANVLTF. The CDR3 DNA is TGCGCCAGCAGTGAGTCGATCGCGGGGGCTGGGGCCAACGTCCTGACTTTC.

Only one count was recorded for this clone. The chain joins TRBV7-9 to TRBJ1-2; D is undetermined. The CDR3 is 13 residues long. The germline gives CDR1 SEHNR, CDR2 FQNEAQ (reference sequence). V was shortened by 3 bases and J by 2 bases, with 7 bases between the two germline ends. The CDR3: CASSLEDNYGYTF. In DNA form, the CDR3 reads TGTGCCAGCAGCTTGGAGGACAACTATGGCTACACCTTC.

The genes are TRBV2 and TRBJ2-7, with TRBD2 matching over 12 bases. CDR1 SNHLY and CDR2 FYNNEI come from the germline V gene. J lost 7 bases, V lost 10 bases, and 11 bases had no gene match. This CDR3 has 14 residues. The DNA for the CDR3 is TGTGCCACCGTCTTCGGCCTAGCGGGGGGGGAGCAGTACTTC. Residues: CATVFGLAGGEQYF.

The V and J genes are TRBV7-2 and TRBJ2-7, with 8 bases fitting TRBD2. Germline trimming cut 1 base from V and 3 bases from J; bases unmatched to any gene: 8. Germline loops: CDR1 SGHTA, CDR2 FQGNSA. The CDR3 is 16 amino acids. In DNA form, the CDR3 reads TGTGCCAGCAGCTTAGGGCGGCGGGGGGCTCTCTACGAGCAGTACTTC. Translating it yields CASSLGRRGALYEQYF.

V gene TRBV30 combines with J gene TRBJ2-4; D is possibly TRBD1 (6 bases). This CDR3 contains 13 residues. Trimming left V 1 base short and J 5 bases short, with 9 bases between. Germline CDR1 is GTSNPN and CDR2 is SVGIG (reference sequence). CDR3 DNA sequence: TGTGCCTGGAGTGGGGGGCCTCAAAACATTCAGTACTTC. Translation gives CAWSGGPQNIQYF.